The 25 T cell receptor beta chains below come from one sample, sequenced in a study of blood T cell repertoires in COVID-19. Sequencing used immunoSEQ multiplex PCR; TCRdb keeps in-frame clones, though not all of them. The sample contains roughly 150,000 clones, over 80% of which appear only once. Material: peripheral blood. Source of these receptors: a woman aged 80 or over with active or convalescent COVID-19.

This clone occurred a few times. The chain has TRBV9 and TRBJ1-1; a weak D match, TRBD1 (6 bases). Deletions cut 3 bases from V and 3 bases from J, with 9 bases between. Germline lookup yields CDR1 SGDLS and CDR2 YYNGEE. This CDR3 spans 13 amino acids. The CDR3 spells CASSAQGYTEAFF. Written as DNA, the CDR3 is TGTGCCAGCAGCGCCCAGGGGTACACTGAAGCTTTCTTT. Based on the CDR3 plus reference TRBV9 and TRBJ1-1, the full variable domain is DSGVTQTPKHLITATGQRVTLRCSPRSGDLSVYWYQQSLDQGLQFLIQYYNGEERAKGNILERFSAQQFPDLHSELNLSSLELGDSALYFCASSAQGYTEAFFGQGTRLTVV.

The chain recombines TRBV25-1 with TRBJ1-4; TRBD1 agrees at 7 bases. V lost 1 base, J lost 3 bases, and 2 bases stayed unmatched. CDR1 MGHDK and CDR2 SYGVNS come from the germline V gene. This CDR3 region has 15 residues. The DNA of the CDR3 is TGTGCCAGCAGTGAATCTGGGACAGCTAATGAAAAACTGTTTTTT. Translating it yields CASSESGTANEKLFF.

The V and J genes are TRBV7-8 and TRBJ2-7; 7 bases line up with TRBD1. Germline CDR1 and CDR2: SGHVS and FQNEAQ. Trimming cost V 6 bases and J 10 bases; bases outside gene matches: 9. The CDR3 is made up of 12 amino acids. The CDR3 nucleotides are TGTGCCAGCAGTTCTGGACAGGTACGCCAGTACTTC. Amino acid sequence: CASSSGQVRQYF.

The chain carries TRBV4-3 and TRBJ2-1, with 11 bases fitting TRBD2. Per the germline V gene, CDR1 is LGHNA and CDR2 is YSLEER. Losses at the gene ends were 5 bases for V and 8 bases for J; bases not matched to a gene: 8. The CDR3 covers 15 residues. This CDR3 reads CASSERLAGGHEQFF. In nucleotides, the CDR3 is TGCGCCAGCAGCGAGCGGCTAGCGGGGGGTCATGAGCAGTTCTTC.

This clone was counted a single time. J is TRBJ1-1 and V is TRBV6-5, with 7 bases fitting TRBD1. The V and J ends lost 0 bases and 8 bases, in that order; junction bases with no gene match: 3. This CDR3 region has 13 residues. Germline loops: CDR1 MNHEY, CDR2 SVGAGI. The chain's CDR3 is CASSYSRQGEAFF. The CDR3, as DNA: TGTGCCAGCAGTTACTCGAGACAGGGAGAAGCTTTCTTT.

The chain has TRBV7-2 and TRBJ2-3; 7 bases agree with TRBD2. V was pared by 3 bases and J by 4 bases, with 10 bases of the junction left unmatched. This CDR3 has 16 residues. Germline V gives CDR1 SGHTA, CDR2 FQGNSA. The DNA for the CDR3 is TGTGCCAGCAGCTTGCTGGTGGCGGGGAGGGCAGATACGCAGTATTTT. Amino acids: CASSLLVAGRADTQYF.

This chain joins TRBV10-3 and TRBJ1-5, with no clear D. Trimming stripped 7 bases from V and 0 bases from J, with 7 bases between. Germline loops: CDR1 ENHRY, CDR2 SYGVKD. The CDR3 is 13 amino acids. CDR3 DNA sequence: TGTGCCATCAACCCAGATAGCAATCAGCCCCAGCATTTT. The encoded protein is CAINPDSNQPQHF.

The V call is TRBV6-6, the J call TRBJ1-3; D is possibly TRBD1 (5 bases). Germline V CDR1 and CDR2: MNHNY, SVGAGI (reference sequence). This CDR3 is 15 amino acids long. Trimming cost V 6 bases and J 3 bases, with 15 bases left between them. CDR3 bases: TGTGCCAGCAGCCGGCCGGGGGACCGTGGAAACACCATATATTTT. Protein: CASSRPGDRGNTIYF.

This chain joins TRBV5-8 and TRBJ1-1, with D perhaps TRBD1 (5 bases). Germline CDR1 SGHTS, CDR2 YDEGEE. The CDR3 covers 14 residues. Deletions cut 4 bases from V and 4 bases from J, with 14 bases between. CDR3 sequence (DNA): TGTGCCAGCAGCCACCAACCGGGGGGCACTGAAGCTTTCTTT. It specifies CASSHQPGGTEAFF. Looking up the rest from reference TRBV5-8 and TRBJ1-1 gives the full variable domain: EAGVTQSPTHLIKTRGQQATLRCSPISGHTSVYWYQQALGLGLQFLLWYDEGEERNRGNFPPRFSGRQFPNYSSELNVNALELEDSALYLCASSHQPGGTEAFFGQGTRLTVV.

J is TRBJ1-6 and V is TRBV27; no reliable D call. Germline lookup yields CDR1 MNHEY and CDR2 SMNVEV (reference sequence). Trimming left V 2 bases short and J 7 bases short, with 15 bases between. The CDR3 is 16 residues long. The CDR3 DNA follows: TGTGCCAGCAGTTTAACGGCGGGGAGGACCAATTCACCCCTCCACTTT. It translates to CASSLTAGRTNSPLHF.

This clone was seen a few times. The chain uses TRBV28 and TRBJ1-1; D remains ambiguous. Trimming stripped 3 bases from V and 0 bases from J, with 17 bases between. Germline V gives CDR1 MDHEN, CDR2 SYDVKM. The CDR3 covers 17 residues. This chain's CDR3 is CASSLNDFSGMNTEAFF. The CDR3 coding sequence is TGTGCCAGCAGTTTGAATGATTTCTCGGGAATGAACACTGAAGCTTTCTTT.

This chain connects TRBV7-9 to TRBJ1-6; 11 bases line up with TRBD1. This CDR3 spans 16 amino acids. CDR1 and CDR2 (germline): SEHNR, FQNEAQ (reference sequence). Trimming removed 5 bases from V and 8 bases from J; junction bases left unmatched: 8. The CDR3: CASSLGGTGGYSPLHF. The CDR3 DNA reads as TGTGCCAGCAGCCTGGGGGGGACAGGGGGATATTCACCCCTCCACTTT.

This chain links TRBV2 with TRBJ2-1; TRBD1 agrees at 8 bases. The germline V gene encodes CDR1 SNHLY and CDR2 FYNNEI. The J segment lost 9 bases and the V segment lost 3 bases, leaving 10 bases of the junction unmatched. The CDR3 sequence is 15 residues long. DNA of the CDR3: TGTGCCAGCAGTGAGGCAGGGGGCCTTTACGCTGAGCAGTTCTTC. This codes for CASSEAGGLYAEQFF.

Notes on this clone: The sample has other DNA sequences that encode this CDR3 too. The V gene is TRBV6-1, the J gene TRBJ2-1; the match to TRBD2 covers 8 bases. The length of the CDR3 is 15 residues. The ends lost 2 bases at V and 6 bases at J; junction bases unmatched: 6. Germline CDR1 reads MNHNS; CDR2 reads SASEGT. CDR3 residues: CASSEISGALNEQFF. CDR3 in DNA: TGTGCCAGCAGTGAAATTAGCGGGGCTCTCAATGAGCAGTTCTTC.

The chain combines TRBV4-1 with TRBJ1-6, with D unresolved. Germline V CDR1 and CDR2: MGHRA, YSYEKL. Trimming left V 0 bases short and J 14 bases short, with 11 bases between. CDR3 length: 13 residues. The CDR3 DNA reads as TGCGCCAGCAGCCAAGAAGCGGAGGTTACCCTCCACTTT. This codes for CASSQEAEVTLHF.

This chain joins TRBV11-2 and TRBJ1-2; D is unresolved. The CDR3 is made up of 14 amino acids. Germline V lookup: CDR1 SGHAT, CDR2 FQNNGV. Deletions cut 1 base from V and 8 bases from J, with 14 bases between. CDR3 bases: TGTGCCAGCAGCTTAGGGCAAAGAAGTTTCGGCTACACCTTC. It codes for CASSLGQRSFGYTF.

The chain has TRBV27 and TRBJ1-4; 7 bases are shared with TRBD1. The junction had 6 bases not matched to a gene; V was cut back by 6 bases and J by 5 bases. The CDR3 extends over 14 amino acids. Germline CDR1 is MNHEY and CDR2 is SMNVEV (reference sequence). The CDR3 DNA reads TGTGCCAGCAGCCCCGGGACAGCAAATGAAAAACTGTTTTTT. It specifies CASSPGTANEKLFF.

The rearrangement links TRBV9 to TRBJ1-1; D remains unclear. Germline V gives CDR1 SGDLS, CDR2 YYNGEE. Deletions cut 4 bases from V and 1 base from J, with 11 bases between. The CDR3 length is 14 residues. The CDR3 loop is CASSLGVENTEAFF. The CDR3 DNA follows: TGTGCCAGCAGCTTGGGCGTAGAGAACACTGAAGCTTTCTTT.

This chain joins TRBV11-2 and TRBJ2-7; TRBD1 matches at 9 bases. Germline loops: CDR1 SGHAT, CDR2 FQNNGV. The V gene end was trimmed by 6 bases and the J gene end by 5 bases; junction bases not matched to a gene: 11. The CDR3 is made up of 15 amino acids. CDR3: CASRHPGQGTHEQYF. In nucleotides, the CDR3 is TGTGCCAGCAGACATCCGGGACAGGGTACCCACGAGCAGTACTTC.

This chain joins TRBV10-1 and TRBJ1-1; D might be TRBD1 (5 bases). CDR1 and CDR2 (germline): WNHNN, SYGVQD (reference sequence). V lost 2 bases and J lost 3, with 19 bases in between. The CDR3 totals 17 residues. The CDR3 region is CASSEGGTGPGDTEAFF. In nucleotides, the CDR3 is TGCGCCAGCAGTGAGGGGGGGACCGGACCGGGAGACACTGAAGCTTTCTTT.

The chain recombines TRBV10-3 with TRBJ1-3; 7 bases line up with TRBD1. Germline CDR1 and CDR2: ENHRY and SYGVKD. Germline trimming cut 0 bases from V and 0 bases from J; bases unmatched to any gene: 2. The CDR3 extends over 16 amino acids. Written as DNA, the CDR3 is TGTGCCATCAGTGAGTCACAGGGGCCCTCTGGAAACACCATATATTTT. It is translated as CAISESQGPSGNTIYF.

This clone was counted between two and nine times. The V gene is TRBV7-2, the J gene TRBJ1-5; 10 bases are shared with TRBD1. The CDR3 totals 15 residues. Germline loops: CDR1 SGHTA, CDR2 FQGNSA. After removal of 7 bases from V and 4 bases from J, the junction contained 7 bases not matched to a gene. CDR3 DNA sequence: TGTGCCAGCACCACCGGGGACAGGGGAAATCAGCCCCAGCATTTT. Translation: CASTTGDRGNQPQHF.

V is TRBV3-1 (or the pseudogene TRBV3-2) and J is TRBJ2-3, with a weak D call TRBD2 (5 bases). This CDR3 contains 13 residues. V lost 4 bases, J lost 6 bases, and 11 bases lay in between. From germline, CDR1 is LGHDT and CDR2 YNNKEL (reference sequence). The CDR3 sequence is CASSLKREDTQYF. In nucleotides, the CDR3 is TGTGCCAGCAGCCTAAAGAGGGAGGATACGCAGTATTTT.

The chain couples TRBV6-5 to TRBJ2-5; 8 bases map to TRBD1. CDR1 is MNHEY and CDR2 is SVGAGI in the germline V gene. Trimming cost V 2 bases and J 5 bases; bases outside gene matches: 7. The length of the CDR3 is 15 residues. The CDR3 DNA is TGTGCCAGCAGTTACGGATCAGGGGGCGCGGAGACCCAGTACTTC. Amino acid sequence: CASSYGSGGAETQYF.

The CDR3 spells CASEDPGQGYNEQFF. The CDR3, as DNA: TGTGCCAGCGAGGACCCGGGACAGGGTTACAATGAGCAGTTCTTC. The chain recombines TRBV6-6 with TRBJ2-1; TRBD1 matches 9 bases. CDR1 MNHNY and CDR2 SVGAGI come from the germline V gene (reference sequence). J lost 4 bases, V lost 8 bases, and 9 bases had no gene match. The CDR3 spans 15 residues.